This T cell receptor beta chain was captured in a study of radiotherapy plus CTLA-4 blockade in lung cancer. V shed 5 bases and J 5 bases; nucleotides not matched to a gene: 5. The length of the CDR3 is 14 residues. Germline lookup yields CDR1 SGHVS and CDR2 FQNEAQ. About this clone: Its antigen is undetermined.

Points from the study as a whole: Following radiotherapy plus ipilimumab, tumor-derived TCR clones expanded in the blood.

Method: immunoSEQ multiplex PCR; TCRdb's copy keeps in-frame clones and lacks some. The sample yields 70,000 to 95,000 clones, about 88% seen once. The sequenced sample was peripheral blood, obtained from a patient treated with radiotherapy plus ipilimumab. This chain joins TRBV7-8 and TRBJ2-2; TRBD1 matches at 7 bases. The receptor's source is a human donor with non-small cell lung cancer that progressed on radiotherapy plus ipilimumab. CDR3 sequence: CASSPRTGTGELFF. In nucleotides, the CDR3 is TGTGCCAGCAGCCCCCGGACAGGTACCGGGGAGCTGTTTTTT.